What follows describes a single TCR beta chain. Sequencing was performed with immunoSEQ multiplex PCR; in TCRdb, only in-frame clones are kept and a portion is missing. Of 170,000 or so clones listed, 86% are singletons. There are 14 residues in the CDR3. The data stem from a study of blood T cell repertoires in COVID-19. The receptor was isolated from a man aged 45-65 years with active or convalescent COVID-19. Specimen: peripheral blood. The chain employs TRBV21-1 and TRBJ2-1; TRBD1 is the table's D call, not checked against the DNA. TRBV21-1 is assigned pseudogene status. The CDR3 spells CASSKVGPYNEQFF. As DNA, the CDR3 is TGTGCCAGCAGCAAAGTGGGGCCCTACAATGAGCAGTTCTTC.